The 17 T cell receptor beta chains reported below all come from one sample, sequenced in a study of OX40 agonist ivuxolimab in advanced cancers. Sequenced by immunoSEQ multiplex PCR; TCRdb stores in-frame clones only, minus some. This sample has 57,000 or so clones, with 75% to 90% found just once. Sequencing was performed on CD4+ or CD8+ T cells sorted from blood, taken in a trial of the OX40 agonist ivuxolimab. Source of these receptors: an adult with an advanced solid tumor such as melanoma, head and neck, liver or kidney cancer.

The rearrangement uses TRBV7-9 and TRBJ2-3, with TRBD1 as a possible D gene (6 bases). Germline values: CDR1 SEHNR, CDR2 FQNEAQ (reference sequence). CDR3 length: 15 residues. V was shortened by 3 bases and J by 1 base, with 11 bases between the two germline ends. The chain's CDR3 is CASSFETGGTDTQYF. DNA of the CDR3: TGTGCCAGCAGCTTCGAGACAGGAGGCACAGATACGCAGTATTTT.

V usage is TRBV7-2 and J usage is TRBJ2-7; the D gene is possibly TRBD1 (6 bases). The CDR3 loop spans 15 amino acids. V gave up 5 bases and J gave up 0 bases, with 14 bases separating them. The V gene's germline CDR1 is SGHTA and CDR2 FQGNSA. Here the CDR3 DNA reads TGTGCCAGCAGCCAGGGCGGACAGAGCTCCTACGAGCAGTACTTC. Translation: CASSQGGQSSYEQYF.

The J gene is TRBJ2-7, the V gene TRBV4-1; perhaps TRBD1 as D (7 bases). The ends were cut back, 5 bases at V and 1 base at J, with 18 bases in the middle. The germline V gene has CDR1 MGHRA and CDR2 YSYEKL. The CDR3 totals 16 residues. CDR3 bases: TGCGCCAGCAGCTCACCCTCAGGGGGGACGTCCTACGAGCAGTACTTC. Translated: CASSSPSGGTSYEQYF.

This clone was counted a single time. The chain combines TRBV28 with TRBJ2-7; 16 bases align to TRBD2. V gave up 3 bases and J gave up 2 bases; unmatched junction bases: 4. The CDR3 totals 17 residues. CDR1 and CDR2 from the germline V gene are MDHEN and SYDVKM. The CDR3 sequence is CASSLGTSGGGTYEQYF. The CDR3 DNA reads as TGTGCCAGCAGTTTGGGGACTAGCGGGGGGGGTACCTACGAGCAGTACTTC.

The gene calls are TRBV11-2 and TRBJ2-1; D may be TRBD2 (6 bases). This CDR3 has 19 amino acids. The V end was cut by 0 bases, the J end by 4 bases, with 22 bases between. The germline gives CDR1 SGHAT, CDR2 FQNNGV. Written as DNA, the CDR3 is TGTGCCAGCAGCTTAGATCACGGCGGAGGGCCAAAAGGGTACAATGAGCAGTTCTTC. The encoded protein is CASSLDHGGGPKGYNEQFF.

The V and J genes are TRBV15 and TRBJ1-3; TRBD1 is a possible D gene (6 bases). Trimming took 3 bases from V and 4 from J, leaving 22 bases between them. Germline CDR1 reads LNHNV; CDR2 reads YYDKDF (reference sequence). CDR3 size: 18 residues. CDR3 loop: CATSRERWGPMRGNTIYF. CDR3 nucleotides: TGTGCCACCAGCAGGGAAAGATGGGGGCCTATGAGGGGAAACACCATATATTTT.

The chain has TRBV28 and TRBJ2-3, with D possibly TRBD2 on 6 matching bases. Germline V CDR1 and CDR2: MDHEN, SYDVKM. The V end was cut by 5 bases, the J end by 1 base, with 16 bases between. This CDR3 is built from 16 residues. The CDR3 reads CASSRLVPAGTDTQYF. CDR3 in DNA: TGTGCCAGCAGTAGACTAGTTCCGGCTGGCACAGATACGCAGTATTTT.

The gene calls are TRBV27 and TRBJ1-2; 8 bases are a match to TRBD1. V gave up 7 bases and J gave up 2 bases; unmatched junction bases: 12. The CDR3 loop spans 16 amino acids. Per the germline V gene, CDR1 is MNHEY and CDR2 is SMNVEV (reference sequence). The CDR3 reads CASTETGDFGNYGYTF. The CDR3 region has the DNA TGTGCCAGCACCGAGACAGGGGATTTTGGAAACTATGGCTACACCTTC.

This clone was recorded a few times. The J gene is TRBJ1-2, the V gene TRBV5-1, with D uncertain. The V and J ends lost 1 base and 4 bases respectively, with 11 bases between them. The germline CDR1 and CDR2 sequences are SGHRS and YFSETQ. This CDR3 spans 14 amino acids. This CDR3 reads CASSLFSEGYGYTF. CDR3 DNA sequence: TGCGCCAGCAGCTTGTTTTCCGAAGGCTATGGCTACACCTTC.

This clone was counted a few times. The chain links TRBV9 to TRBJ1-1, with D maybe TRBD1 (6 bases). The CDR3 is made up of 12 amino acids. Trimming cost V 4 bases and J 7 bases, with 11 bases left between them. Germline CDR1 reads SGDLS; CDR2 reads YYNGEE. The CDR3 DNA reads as TGTGCCAGCAGCATACAGGGTGGTGAAGCTTTCTTT. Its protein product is CASSIQGGEAFF.

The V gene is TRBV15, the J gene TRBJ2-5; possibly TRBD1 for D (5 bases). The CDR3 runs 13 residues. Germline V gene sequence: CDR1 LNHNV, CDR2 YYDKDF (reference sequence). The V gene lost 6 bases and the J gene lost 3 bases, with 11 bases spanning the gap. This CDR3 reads CATRKLTEETQYF. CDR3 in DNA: TGTGCCACCAGAAAACTGACAGAAGAGACCCAGTACTTC.

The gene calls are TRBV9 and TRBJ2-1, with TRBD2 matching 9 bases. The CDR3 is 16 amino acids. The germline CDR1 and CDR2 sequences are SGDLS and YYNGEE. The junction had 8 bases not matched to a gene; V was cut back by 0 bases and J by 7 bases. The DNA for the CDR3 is TGTGCCAGCAGCGTAGGGTCGAGCGGGAGGCCGAATGAGCAGTTCTTC. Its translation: CASSVGSSGRPNEQFF.

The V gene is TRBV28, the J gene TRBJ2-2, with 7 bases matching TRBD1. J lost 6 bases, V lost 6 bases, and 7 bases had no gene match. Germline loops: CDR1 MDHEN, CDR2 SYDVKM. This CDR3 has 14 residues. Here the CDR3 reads CASRTTGISGELFF. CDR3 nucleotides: TGTGCCAGCAGAACGACAGGGATCTCCGGGGAGCTGTTTTTT.

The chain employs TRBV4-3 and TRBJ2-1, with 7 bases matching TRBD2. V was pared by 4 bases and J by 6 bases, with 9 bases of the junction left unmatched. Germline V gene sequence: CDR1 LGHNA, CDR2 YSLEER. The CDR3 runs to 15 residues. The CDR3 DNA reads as TGCGCCAGCAGCCTTGGCTTGACTAGCAGCAATGAGCAGTTCTTC. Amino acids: CASSLGLTSSNEQFF.

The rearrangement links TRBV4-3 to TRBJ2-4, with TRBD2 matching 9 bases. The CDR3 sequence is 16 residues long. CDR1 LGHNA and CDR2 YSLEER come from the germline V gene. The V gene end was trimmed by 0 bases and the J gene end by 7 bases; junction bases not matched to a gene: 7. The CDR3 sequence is CASSQDNSGRGNIQYF. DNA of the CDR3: TGCGCCAGCAGCCAAGATAATAGCGGGAGAGGTAACATTCAGTACTTC.

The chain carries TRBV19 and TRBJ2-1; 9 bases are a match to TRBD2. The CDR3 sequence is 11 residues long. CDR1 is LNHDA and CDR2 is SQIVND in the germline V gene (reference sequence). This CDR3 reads CATLAGPEEFF. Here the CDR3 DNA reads TGTGCAACACTAGCGGGCCCAGAGGAGTTCTTC. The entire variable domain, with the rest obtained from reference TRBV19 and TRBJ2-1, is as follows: DGGITQSPKYLFRKEGQNVTLSCEQNLNHDAMYWYRQDPGQGLRLIYYSQIVNDFQKGDIAEGYSVSREKKESFPLTVTSAQKNPTAFYLCATLAGPEEFFGPGTRLTVL.

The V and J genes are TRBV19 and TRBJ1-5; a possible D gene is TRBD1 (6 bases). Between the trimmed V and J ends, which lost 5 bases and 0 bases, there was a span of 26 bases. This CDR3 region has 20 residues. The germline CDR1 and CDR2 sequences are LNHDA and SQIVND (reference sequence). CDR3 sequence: CASSLKNPGHLILSNQPQHF. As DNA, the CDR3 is TGTGCCAGTAGTTTAAAGAATCCGGGACACCTGATCCTTAGCAATCAGCCCCAGCATTTT.